The present T cell receptor beta chain was sequenced within a study of blood T cell repertoires in COVID-19. Study in general: PBMCs, B-cell-depleted T cells, or T cells were the source of the cDNA or gDNA that made up the material.

TCRdb keeps only in-frame clones here, not all; method: immunoSEQ multiplex PCR. The sample lists approximately 120,000 clones, more than 70% occurring once. With 4 bases clipped from V and 4 bases from J, the junction kept 6 bases outside the gene matches. The CDR3 has 16 residues. Per germline, CDR1 MDHEN and CDR2 SYDVKM. The chain carries TRBV28 and TRBJ2-3; 12 bases align to TRBD2. This TCR was recovered from a woman of 80 years or more with COVID-19, enrolled during active disease. The sequenced sample was peripheral blood. This CDR3 is CASSSTSGRSPDTQYF. CDR3 coding DNA: TGTGCCAGCAGTTCGACTAGCGGGAGAAGCCCAGATACGCAGTATTTT. The whole variable domain, filled in from reference TRBV28 and TRBJ2-3, reads DVKVTQSSRYLVKRTGEKVFLECVQDMDHENMFWYRQDPGLGLRLIYFSYDVKMKEKGDIPEGYSVSREKKERFSLILESASTNQTSMYLCASSSTSGRSPDTQYFGPGTRLTVL.